Listed below are T cell receptor beta chains from one sample, sequenced in a study of blood T cell repertoires in COVID-19. Some clones are missing from TCRdb's copy, which holds only in-frame ones; the method was immunoSEQ multiplex PCR. The sample gives approximately 70,000 clones, just over 85% of which show up once; roughly 11% is in the top ten. The sample comprised peripheral blood. These receptors all come from a man aged 65 to 85 with active or convalescent COVID-19. The CDR3 runs from the conserved cysteine through the conserved F or W. D genes are given only for firm matches. Part of the rows lack a size; the others show once, few, many or a class for expanded clones.

V,D,J,size,CDR3,DNA
TRBV19,-,TRBJ1-2,once,CASSSPRERTNYGYTF,TGTGCCAGTAGTTCCCCCCGGGAAAGGACTAACTATGGCTACACCTTC
TRBV24-1,TRBD1,TRBJ1-4,once,CATSRGQGRNEKLFF,TGTGCCACCAGTCGGGGACAGGGACGTAATGAAAAACTGTTTTTT
TRBV12-3/TRBV12-4,-,TRBJ1-1,-,CASSRQENTEAFF,TGTGCCAGCAGCCGACAGGAGAACACTGAAGCTTTCTTT
TRBV18,-,TRBJ1-4,-,CASSPPGELKLFF,TGTGCCAGCTCACCACCGGGAGAATTAAAACTGTTTTTT
TRBV15,-,TRBJ2-7,-,CATSRDMTAYEQYF,TGTGCCACCAGCAGAGATATGACAGCATACGAGCAGTACTTC
TRBV6-5,-,TRBJ2-2,-,CASSYFGNTGELFF,TGTGCCAGCAGTTACTTCGGTAACACCGGGGAGCTGTTTTTT
TRBV19,-,TRBJ2-7,-,CAIKTEVGPGGAYEQYF,TGTGCCATAAAAACAGAGGTCGGACCCGGGGGAGCCTACGAGCAGTACTTC
TRBV2,-,TRBJ1-2,-,CASSLRGVSDYGYTF,TGTGCCAGCAGTCTAAGGGGCGTTAGTGACTATGGCTACACCTTC
TRBV7-2,TRBD1,TRBJ2-2,-,CASSPQLMRLTGALGELFF,TGTGCCAGCAGCCCACAATTAATGAGGTTGACAGGGGCTCTCGGGGAGCTGTTTTTT
TRBV7-9,TRBD2,TRBJ2-3,-,CASSSPGGGGTDTQYF,TGTGCCAGCAGCTCACCGGGCGGGGGGGGCACAGATACGCAGTATTTT
TRBV5-8,-,TRBJ2-5,-,CASSYIQETQYF,TGTGCCAGCAGCTACATCCAAGAGACCCAGTACTTC
TRBV28,TRBD2,TRBJ2-7,-,CASSSPTSGSGNEQYF,TGTGCCAGCAGTTCCCCGACTAGCGGGAGTGGAAACGAGCAGTACTTC
TRBV9,-,TRBJ2-7,-,CASSPPGGRWWEQYF,TGTGCCAGCAGCCCACCAGGGGGGCGTTGGTGGGAGCAGTACTTC
TRBV7-6,-,TRBJ2-7,many,CASSLERSEQYF,TGTGCCAGCAGCCTGGAACGGAGCGAGCAGTACTTC
TRBV11-2,-,TRBJ1-2,-,CASTPGGADYGYTF,TGTGCCAGCACCCCGGGAGGGGCAGACTATGGCTACACCTTC
TRBV7-9,-,TRBJ2-1,-,CASSFYQVWNEQFF,TGTGCCAGCAGCTTTTATCAGGTTTGGAATGAGCAGTTCTTC
TRBV29-1,-,TRBJ2-1,-,CSVEEGGHEQFF,TGCAGCGTTGAAGAGGGGGGGCATGAGCAGTTCTTC
TRBV10-3,-,TRBJ2-6,-,CAIAPSSQGLTGANVLTF,TGTGCCATCGCTCCCTCGTCGCAGGGACTTACTGGGGCCAACGTCCTGACTTTC
TRBV27,-,TRBJ2-7,-,CASRRDFPYEQYF,TGTGCCAGCAGGCGGGACTTTCCCTACGAGCAGTACTTC
TRBV21-1,-,TRBJ1-6,once,CASSKRRGIASPLHF,TGTGCCAGCAGCAAACGCCGGGGAATAGCTTCACCCCTCCACTTT
TRBV18,TRBD2,TRBJ2-5,-,CASSSGTSAPETQYF,TGTGCCAGCTCATCCGGGACTAGCGCCCCAGAGACCCAGTACTTC
TRBV11-2,-,TRBJ2-1,-,CATSLAGSYNEQFF,TGTGCCACCTCACTCGCGGGATCCTACAATGAGCAGTTCTTC
TRBV11-2,-,TRBJ2-1,-,CASSLDISSYNEQFF,TGTGCCAGCAGCTTAGACATTAGCTCCTACAATGAGCAGTTCTTC
TRBV19,TRBD2,TRBJ2-2,-,CASSGRAYTGELFF,TGTGCCAGTAGCGGGAGGGCCTATACCGGGGAGCTGTTTTTT
TRBV11-2,TRBD1,TRBJ2-7,-,CASSPQGEIYYEQYF,TGTGCCAGCAGCCCACAGGGGGAGATCTACTACGAGCAGTACTTC
TRBV28,-,TRBJ2-2,few,CASKAGSGELFF,TGTGCCAGCAAGGCAGGCAGCGGGGAGCTGTTTTTT
TRBV6-5,-,TRBJ2-1,-,CASSRLGVGEQFF,TGTGCCAGCAGCAGGCTAGGGGTAGGTGAGCAGTTCTTC
TRBV28,TRBD1,TRBJ2-5,-,CASSPGQAQETQYF,TGTGCCAGCAGTCCTGGACAGGCCCAAGAGACCCAGTACTTC
TRBV5-5,-,TRBJ2-7,once,CASSFRFSLGEQYF,TGTGCCAGCAGCTTCAGGTTCTCTTTGGGTGAGCAGTACTTC
TRBV6-1,-,TRBJ1-1,once,CASSEIHIEAFF,TGTGCCAGCAGTGAAATCCACATTGAAGCTTTCTTT
TRBV19,TRBD1,TRBJ1-5,-,CASSDRGAQPQHF,TGTGCCAGTAGTGACAGGGGAGCTCAGCCCCAGCATTTT
TRBV5-1,TRBD1,TRBJ1-5,-,CASSFETGVQPQHF,TGCGCCAGCAGCTTTGAGACAGGGGTTCAGCCCCAGCATTTT
TRBV5-4,-,TRBJ2-1,-,CASSLAGSGGYNEQFF,TGTGCCAGCAGCTTGGCAGGTAGCGGAGGTTACAATGAGCAGTTCTTC
TRBV27,TRBD1,TRBJ1-6,-,CASRGDSYNSPLHF,TGTGCCAGCAGGGGGGACAGCTATAATTCACCCCTCCACTTT
TRBV30,-,TRBJ1-1,-,CAWSLGGNTEAFF,TGTGCCTGGAGTTTAGGGGGGAACACTGAAGCTTTCTTT
TRBV6-5,-,TRBJ1-1,-,CASSPRRDRTKAFF,TGTGCCAGCAGTCCCAGGCGGGACCGCACTAAAGCTTTCTTT
TRBV9,-,TRBJ1-4,few,CASSGRGGNEKLFF,TGTGCCAGCAGCGGGAGAGGGGGTAATGAAAAACTGTTTTTT
TRBV3-1/TRBV3-2,-,TRBJ2-7,-,CASSRQSYEQYF,TGTGCCAGCAGCCGACAGTCCTACGAGCAGTACTTC
TRBV29-1,TRBD1,TRBJ2-2,-,CSAGQGYTGELFF,TGCAGCGCGGGACAGGGTTACACCGGGGAGCTGTTTTTT
TRBV11-2,-,TRBJ1-2,-,CASSLDTILRGQGDGYTF,TGTGCCAGCAGCTTAGATACGATCCTCAGGGGACAAGGGGATGGCTACACCTTC
TRBV28,-,TRBJ1-2,-,CASSPLSGAMDYGYTF,TGTGCCAGCAGTCCCCTGTCAGGGGCGATGGACTATGGCTACACCTTC
TRBV11-2,-,TRBJ1-4,-,CASSLVYRKGNEKLFF,TGTGCCAGCAGCTTAGTTTACCGGAAGGGGAATGAAAAACTGTTTTTT
TRBV19,TRBD1,TRBJ1-2,-,CATQIGKTGDGYTF,TGTGCCACTCAGATAGGGAAGACAGGGGATGGCTACACCTTC
TRBV19,-,TRBJ2-1,-,CASSISRQSSYNEQFF,TGTGCCAGTAGTATATCTCGACAGAGCTCCTACAATGAGCAGTTCTTC
TRBV5-6,TRBD1,TRBJ2-7,-,CASSSLDRATYEQYF,TGTGCCAGCAGCTCCTTGGACAGGGCGACCTACGAGCAGTACTTC
TRBV6-5,-,TRBJ2-7,-,CASSYSTAGSHEQYF,TGTGCCAGCAGTTACTCGACAGCGGGTTCCCACGAGCAGTACTTC
TRBV18,TRBD1,TRBJ1-2,-,CASSLQGAVYGYTF,TGTGCCAGCTCGCTACAGGGGGCGGTCTATGGCTACACCTTC
TRBV11-2,-,TRBJ1-4,-,CASSLVFGAGSEKLFF,TGTGCCAGCAGCTTAGTATTCGGAGCGGGTAGCGAAAAACTGTTTTTT
TRBV3-1/TRBV3-2,-,TRBJ2-3,-,CASSQGGAWDTQYF,TGTGCCAGCAGCCAAGGGGGCGCTTGGGATACGCAGTATTTT
TRBV19,TRBD1,TRBJ1-5,-,CASSSPWDRGALRENQPQHF,TGTGCCAGTAGTTCTCCCTGGGACAGGGGCGCCCTGAGGGAAAATCAGCCCCAGCATTTT
TRBV9,TRBD2,TRBJ2-5,-,CASSAQPPSGQETQYF,TGTGCCAGCAGCGCTCAACCCCCTAGCGGACAAGAGACCCAGTACTTC
TRBV6-2/TRBV6-3,TRBD1,TRBJ2-1,-,CASSYFAGRGLEQFF,TGTGCCAGCAGTTACTTTGCGGGCAGGGGGCTTGAGCAGTTCTTC
TRBV7-2,TRBD2,TRBJ2-7,once,CASSLYGRGEQYF,TGTGCCAGCAGCTTATATGGGAGGGGTGAGCAGTACTTC
TRBV5-5,TRBD2,TRBJ2-3,-,CASRPRGLADTDTQYF,TGTGCCAGCAGGCCGAGGGGACTAGCGGACACAGATACGCAGTATTTT
TRBV5-8,-,TRBJ2-5,-,CASSLDVREETQYF,TGTGCCAGCAGCTTGGATGTCCGAGAAGAGACCCAGTACTTC
TRBV27,TRBD2,TRBJ2-2,-,CATLSGTNTGELFF,TGTGCCACTCTTAGCGGGACGAACACCGGGGAGCTGTTTTTT